This T cell receptor (beta chain) originates from a study of regulatory T cells in long-lasting Graves disease. Comment on this clonotype: Antigen unknown.

Germline CDR1 is GTSNPN and CDR2 is SVGIG (reference sequence). Trimming removed 5 bases at V and 4 bases at J, with 14 bases between. This CDR3 comprises 13 residues. Study results and caveats: Persistent disease exhibited a predilection for TRBV28, TRBJ1-2 and TRBJ2-5.

Time point here: newly diagnosed GD, antithyroid drugs for less than 3 months. Construction of the TCR library relied on RNA isolated from PBMCs. HTBI primers from iRepertoire and Arm-PCR of CDR3 regions yielded the TCR beta libraries. MiXCR, applied by TCRdb to the multiplex PCR reads, yields one record per CDR3 protein. The table lists approximately 540,000 distinct CDR3 sequences, around 13% of them singletons. A further study also used this sample, focusing on T cells in Graves' hyperthyroidism and ophthalmopathy. That investigation notes: In the blood, most expanded thyroid clonotypes above 0.001 appeared as well.

The sequenced sample was peripheral blood mononuclear cells (PBMCs), obtained at new diagnosis, from a patient treated with antithyroid drugs. The chain recombines TRBV30 with TRBJ1-2; TRBD1 might be the D (5 bases). This receptor was obtained from a woman aged 30 to 39 with Graves disease. The CDR3 nucleotides are TGTGCCTGGGTTGGGGGTAGAGGCTATGGCTACACCTTC. Translated, it gives CAWVGGRGYGYTF.